This TCR beta chain was captured in a study of PD-L1 blockade in urothelial cancer. As for the study in general: Blood was tested 3 weeks (second dose) and 6 weeks into treatment.

Clones were read by immunoSEQ multiplex PCR, and TCRdb kept only the in-frame ones, dropping some. This sample has around 79,000 clones; around four fifths occur once, and the top ten carry about 6.2%. As for time point: pretreatment peripheral blood. The origin of this receptor is a man aged 35 to 55 with urothelial cancer. The sequencing used PBMCs, collected around atezolizumab (anti-PD-L1) treatment.

The CDR3 sequence is CASSFGPTGELFF. CDR3 DNA: TGTGCCAGCAGCTTTGGGCCCACCGGGGAGCTGTTTTTT. The chain links TRBV7-3 to TRBJ2-2; no definite D call. The CDR3 is 13 amino acids. The ends were cut back, 3 bases at V and 4 bases at J, with 6 bases in the middle. Germline CDR1 reads SGHTA; CDR2 reads FQGTGA.